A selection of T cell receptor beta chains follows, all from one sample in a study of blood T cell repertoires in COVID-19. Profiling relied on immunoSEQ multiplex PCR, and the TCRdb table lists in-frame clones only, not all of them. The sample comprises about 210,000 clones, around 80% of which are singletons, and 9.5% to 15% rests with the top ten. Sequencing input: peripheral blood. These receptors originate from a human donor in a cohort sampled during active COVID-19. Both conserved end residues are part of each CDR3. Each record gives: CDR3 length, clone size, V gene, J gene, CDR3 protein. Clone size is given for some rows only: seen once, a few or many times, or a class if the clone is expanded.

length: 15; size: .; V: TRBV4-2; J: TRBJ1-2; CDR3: CASSLQTETNYGYTF
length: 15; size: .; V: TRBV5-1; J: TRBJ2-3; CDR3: CASSSGGAKADTQYF
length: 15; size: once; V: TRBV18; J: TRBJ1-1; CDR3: CASSPSGQGVAEAFF
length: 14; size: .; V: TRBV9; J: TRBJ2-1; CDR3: CASSVGTSSPEQFF
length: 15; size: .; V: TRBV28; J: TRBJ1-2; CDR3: CASLTPQGFYYGYTF
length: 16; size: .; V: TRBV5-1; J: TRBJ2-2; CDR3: CASSLAGLAGPGELFF
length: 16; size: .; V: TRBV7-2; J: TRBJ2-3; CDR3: CASSFWGGVASDTQYF
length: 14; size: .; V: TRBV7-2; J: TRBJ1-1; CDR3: CASSIFGLNTEAFF
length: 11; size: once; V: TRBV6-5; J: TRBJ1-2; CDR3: CASTLSYGYTF
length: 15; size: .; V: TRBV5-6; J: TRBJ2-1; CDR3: CASSLKGTGINEQFF
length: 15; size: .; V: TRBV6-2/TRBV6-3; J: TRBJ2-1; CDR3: CASSLWTSGGDEQFF
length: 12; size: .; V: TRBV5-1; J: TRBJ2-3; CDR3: CASSLGRGTQYF
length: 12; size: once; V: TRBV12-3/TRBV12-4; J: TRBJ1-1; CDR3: CASSLWDRGAFF
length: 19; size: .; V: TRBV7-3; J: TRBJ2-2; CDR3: CASSPKGLAGVSNTGELFF
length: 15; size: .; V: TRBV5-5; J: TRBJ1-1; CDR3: CASSWADSSITEAFF
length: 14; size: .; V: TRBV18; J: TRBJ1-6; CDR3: CASSPGQGNSPLHF
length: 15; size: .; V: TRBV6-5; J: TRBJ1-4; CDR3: CASSYSGRGNEKLFF
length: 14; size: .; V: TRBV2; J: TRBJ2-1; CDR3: CASRVRPLTNEQFF
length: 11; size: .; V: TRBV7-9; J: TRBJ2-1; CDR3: CASSLGGEQFF
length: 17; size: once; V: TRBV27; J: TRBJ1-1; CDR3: CASSSSLSRGPSTEAFF
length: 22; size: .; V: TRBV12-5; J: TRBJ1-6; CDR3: CASGSPLGQENTPSSYNSPLHF
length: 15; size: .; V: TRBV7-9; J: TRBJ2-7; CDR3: CASSFGTGGAYEQYF
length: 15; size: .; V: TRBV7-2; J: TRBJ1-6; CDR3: CASSLEYHRDSPLHF
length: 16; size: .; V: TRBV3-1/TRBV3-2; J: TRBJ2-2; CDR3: CASSPLAGSSTGELFF
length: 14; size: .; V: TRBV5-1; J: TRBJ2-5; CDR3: CASSLEEGAKTQYF
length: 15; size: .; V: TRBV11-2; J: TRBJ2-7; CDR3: CASSFNGGASYEQYF
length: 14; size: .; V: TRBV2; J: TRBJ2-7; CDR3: CASRWTSFASEQYF
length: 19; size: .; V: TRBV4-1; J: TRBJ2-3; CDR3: CASSQEPQRGAASTDTQYF
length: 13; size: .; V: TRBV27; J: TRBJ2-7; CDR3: CASSLLGGVEQYF
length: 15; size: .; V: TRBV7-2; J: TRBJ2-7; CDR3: CASSSTGQGFNEQYF
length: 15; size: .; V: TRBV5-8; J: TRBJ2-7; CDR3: CASSPSGRSSYEQYF
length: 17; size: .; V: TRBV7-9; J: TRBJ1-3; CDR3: CASSRDRNYGSGNTIYF
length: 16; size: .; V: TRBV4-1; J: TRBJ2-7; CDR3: CASSQEAPSGRYEQYF
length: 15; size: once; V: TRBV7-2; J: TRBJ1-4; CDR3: CASSLLTGGSEKLFF
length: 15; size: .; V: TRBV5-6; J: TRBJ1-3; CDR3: CASSFPTGAGNTIYF
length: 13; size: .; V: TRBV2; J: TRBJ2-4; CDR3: CASSSGGGNIQYF
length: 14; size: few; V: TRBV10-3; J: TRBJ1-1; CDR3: CAISDRAGGTEAFF
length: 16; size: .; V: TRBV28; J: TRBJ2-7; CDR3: CASSRANRGLSYEQYF
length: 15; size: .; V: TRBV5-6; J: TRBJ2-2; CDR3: CASSLYGQGTGELFF
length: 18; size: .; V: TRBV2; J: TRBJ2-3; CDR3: CASVKVGTSGSSTDTQYF
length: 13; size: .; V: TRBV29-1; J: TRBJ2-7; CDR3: CSVGTSGGYEQYF
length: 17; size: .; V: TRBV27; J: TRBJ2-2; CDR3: CASSTGTGSANTGELFF